This T cell receptor beta chain was documented in a study of T cells in Graves' hyperthyroidism and ophthalmopathy. Researchers amplified the TCR beta CDR3 regions from RNA transcripts. During a first-round RT-PCR of the TCR CDR3, the HTBI primer set was used. One entry per CDR3 protein results from TCRdb running MiXCR on the multiplex PCR reads. There are about 640,000 distinct CDR3 sequences in the sample; 20% occur only once, and around a third lies in the top ten. The germline V gene encodes CDR1 SGHRS and CDR2 YFSETQ. The CDR3 is made up of 14 amino acids. This clonotype was counted at least ten times. A junction end diverges from the germline sequence, so it may reflect a read error.

The chain carries TRBV5-1 and TRBJ2-7; D is possibly TRBD2 (5 bases). The sample taken for sequencing was blood. The sequence came from a man aged 25-40 years with Graves' ophthalmopathy. CDR3 nucleotides: TGTGCCAGCAGCCTGGGATCGGGGAGCTACGAGCAGTACTTC. This codes for CASSLGSGSYEQYF.